The entry below gives a single TCR beta chain sequence along with its context. This entry belongs to a study of T cells in Graves' hyperthyroidism and ophthalmopathy. Amplification yielded TCR beta CDR3 regions, with RNA transcripts as the source. HTBI primers were the set used in a first-round RT-PCR of the TCR CDR3. TCRdb fed the multiplex PCR reads into MiXCR, producing one record per CDR3 protein. The sample consists of hundreds of thousands of distinct CDR3 sequences, around 14% of them appearing once. V lost 8 bases and J 0 bases, leaving 12 bases between the germline ends. Looked up from germline, CDR1 is MNHNS and CDR2 is SASEGT. This CDR3 region has 14 residues. Uncontrolled infection, other autoimmune disease, pregnancy or lactation excluded patients.

The rearrangement joins TRBV6-1 to TRBJ2-3, with D possibly being TRBD2 (5 bases). Sequences were obtained from blood. The TCR sequence derives from a woman aged 18-29 years with Graves' hyperthyroidism. The CDR3 protein is CASARRGSTDTQYF. In DNA form, the CDR3 reads TGTGCCAGCGCCCGCCGCGGGAGCACAGATACGCAGTATTTT.